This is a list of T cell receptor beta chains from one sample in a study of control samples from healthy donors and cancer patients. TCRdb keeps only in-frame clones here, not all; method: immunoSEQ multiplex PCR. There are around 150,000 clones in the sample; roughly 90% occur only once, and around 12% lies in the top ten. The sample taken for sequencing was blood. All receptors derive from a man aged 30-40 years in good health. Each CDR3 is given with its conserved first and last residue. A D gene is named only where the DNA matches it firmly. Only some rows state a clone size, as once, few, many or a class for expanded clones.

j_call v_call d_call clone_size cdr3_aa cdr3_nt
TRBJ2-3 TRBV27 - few CASSLSMGGPTDTQYF TGTGCCAGCAGTTTATCAATGGGGGGACCCACAGATACGCAGTATTTT
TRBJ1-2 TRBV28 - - CASSLGGSTNYGYTF TGTGCCAGCAGTTTAGGGGGAAGTACGAACTATGGCTACACCTTC
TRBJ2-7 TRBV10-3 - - CAISESSYEQYF TGTGCCATCAGTGAGTCGAGCTACGAGCAGTACTTC
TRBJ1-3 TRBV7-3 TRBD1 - CASSLRQGDTIYF TGTGCCAGCAGCTTGCGACAGGGAGACACCATATATTTT
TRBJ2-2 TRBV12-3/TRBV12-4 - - CASSTQTGELFF TGTGCCAGCAGCACTCAAACCGGGGAGCTGTTTTTT
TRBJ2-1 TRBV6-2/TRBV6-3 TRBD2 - CASSSVTSGSANEQFF TGTGCCAGCAGCTCCGTCACTAGCGGGAGTGCGAATGAGCAGTTCTTC
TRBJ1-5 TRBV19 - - CAVTGRGNQPQHF TGTGCAGTGACGGGACGGGGCAATCAGCCCCAGCATTTT
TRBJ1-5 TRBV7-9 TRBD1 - CASSYTSPGQGTNQPQHF TGTGCCAGCAGCTATACCTCCCCGGGACAGGGGACCAATCAGCCCCAGCATTTT
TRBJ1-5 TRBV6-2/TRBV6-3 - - CASSLTGGGQPQHF TGTGCCAGCAGCCTTACCGGGGGGGGTCAGCCCCAGCATTTT
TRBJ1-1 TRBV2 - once CASSGGRDTEAFF TGTGCCAGCAGTGGGGGCAGGGACACTGAAGCTTTCTTT
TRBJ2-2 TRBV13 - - CASTPPSAPGELFF TGTGCCAGCACCCCCCCTTCGGCCCCCGGGGAGCTGTTTTTT
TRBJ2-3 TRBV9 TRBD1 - CASSGRPGGIADTQYF TGTGCCAGCAGCGGTCGGCCAGGGGGAATCGCAGATACGCAGTATTTT
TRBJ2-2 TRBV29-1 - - CSAERPGTPQELFF TGCAGCGCAGAAAGACCCGGGACCCCTCAGGAGCTGTTTTTT
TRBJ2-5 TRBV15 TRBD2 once CATSRDRGRAGAETQYF TGTGCCACCAGCAGAGATCGGGGAAGGGCGGGAGCAGAGACCCAGTACTTC
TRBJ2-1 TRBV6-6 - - CASSLTRDKQFF TGTGCCAGCAGCCTTACTAGAGACAAGCAGTTCTTC
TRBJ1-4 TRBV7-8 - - CASSQDLQAVKLFF TGTGCCAGCAGCCAGGACTTGCAGGCGGTAAAACTGTTTTTT
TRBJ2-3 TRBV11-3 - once CASSLGVGDTQYF TGTGCCAGCAGCTTAGGCGTAGGAGATACGCAGTATTTT
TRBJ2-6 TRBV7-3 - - CASSPRGESGANVLTF TGTGCCAGCAGCCCCAGGGGTGAGTCTGGGGCCAACGTCCTGACTTTC
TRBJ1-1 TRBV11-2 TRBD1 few CASSLSGTVIKEAFF TGTGCCAGCAGCTTAAGTGGGACAGTGATAAAGGAAGCTTTCTTT
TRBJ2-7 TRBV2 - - CASNPLDRQQYF TGTGCCAGTAACCCCCTCGACAGACAGCAGTACTTC
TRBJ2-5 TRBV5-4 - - CASSPQITVQETQYF TGTGCCAGCAGCCCCCAGATCACAGTCCAAGAGACCCAGTACTTC
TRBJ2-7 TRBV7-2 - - CASSLDRQDYEQYF TGTGCCAGCAGCTTAGACCGACAGGACTACGAGCAGTACTTC